Below, one TCR beta chain is given with its context. Its antigen is currently unknown. A J-beta primer mix and a sample-barcoded 5' primer were used in a second PCR of about 7 to 11 cycles. TCRdb re-analysed the 5' RACE reads in MiXCR, keeping a single row per CDR3 protein. The repertoire has around 650,000 distinct CDR3 sequences, roughly two fifths of them found once; the top ten carry about 32%. All donors came from Russia, were Caucasian and healthy, and spanned ages roughly 6 to 95. The draw of peripheral blood yielded about 9.4 milliliters from each donor. Isolation yielded PBMCs, at least 6 million per sample, in every case. This sample was included in a study of blood T cells in healthy people across ages. Broader study findings: Observed TCR beta diversity per million T cells went down as age went up. This fall followed a roughly linear course with age.

The CDR3 extends over 14 amino acids. V was clipped by 1 base and J by 9 bases, with 13 bases between them. Germline-derived CDR1 and CDR2 are SGHTA and FQGNSA. The sequence came from a man aged 80 or over in good health. The chain couples TRBV7-2 to TRBJ2-1, with D perhaps matching TRBD2 (7 bases). Sequencing used blood. This CDR3 reads CASSLGGGGTEQFF. Written as DNA, the CDR3 is TGTGCCAGCAGCTTAGGTGGGGGGGGCACTGAGCAGTTCTTC.